This TCR beta chain emerged from a study of OX40 agonist ivuxolimab in advanced cancers. V dropped 4 bases and J dropped 6 bases, with 15 bases sitting between them. Germline loops: CDR1 LGHNA, CDR2 YSLEER. This CDR3 has 14 residues. Only in-frame clones appear in the TCRdb table, and some are missing; sequencing was by immunoSEQ multiplex PCR. The data contain 65,000 to 95,000 clones, 85% to 90% of them seen just once; the ten biggest clones take up 0.19%. With autoimmune disease history or systemic immunosuppression, patients were excluded. Blood samples were obtained at baseline, cycle 4 day 1, and cycle 7 day 1.

This clonotype was sampled from an adult with an advanced solid tumor such as melanoma, head and neck, liver or kidney cancer. The chain carries TRBV4-3 and TRBJ1-2, with D perhaps matching TRBD1 (5 bases). This material consisted of CD4+ or CD8+ T cells sorted from blood, taken in a trial of the OX40 agonist ivuxolimab. The CDR3 coding sequence is TGCGCCAGCAGCCTGTCGGGGGTTGGGGATGGCTACACCTTC. Translation gives CASSLSGVGDGYTF.